This entry concerns a single T cell receptor beta chain. The sample comes from a study of OX40 agonist ivuxolimab in advanced cancers. For the study at large: Administration of intravenous ivuxolimab to patients occurred every 2 weeks at 0.01 to 10 mg/kg. Of the participants, approximately 36% had some prior anti-PD-1, anti-PD-L1 or anti-CTLA-4 therapy, which was allowed.

The protocol was immunoSEQ multiplex PCR, while the TCRdb copy is restricted to in-frame clones and leaves out a portion. The sample has about 46,000 clones, 91% seen once. The sample here was CD4+ or CD8+ T cells sorted from blood, taken in a trial of the OX40 agonist ivuxolimab. This TCR was sampled from an adult with an advanced solid tumor such as melanoma, head and neck, liver or kidney cancer.

CDR3 protein: CASSSYGTGLNYGYTF. CDR3 sequence (DNA): TGTGCCAGTAGTAGTTATGGGACAGGGCTTAACTATGGCTACACCTTC. This chain links TRBV19 with TRBJ1-2; 9 bases are shared with TRBD1. Germline V CDR1 and CDR2: LNHDA, SQIVND (reference sequence). Trimming took 4 bases from V and 1 from J; bases not matched to a gene: 7. The CDR3 has 16 residues.